The 10 T cell receptor beta chains below were found in one sample sequenced in a study of T cell clusters in autoimmune cytopenias. Multiplex touch-down PCR amplified TRB using TRB-A and TRB-B pools in one tube. TCRdb reprocessed the multiplex PCR reads, with one entry per CDR3 protein and no DNA. This sample's table reports some 7,200 distinct CDR3 sequences. Some 38,000 genome equivalents of blood DNA were amplified for TRB. Sequences were obtained from peripheral blood. Receptors were obtained from a human donor with an autoimmune cytopenia or autoimmune hepatitis (not recorded which).

The CDR3 reads CASSLLGQPYEQYF. The chain links TRBV5-1 to TRBJ2-7; TCRdb lists TRBD1, though no DNA is available to test this call. This CDR3 has 14 residues. CDR1 is SGHRS, CDR2 YFSETQ, per germline.

This clonotype is classed as medium-sized by frequency. V is TRBV5-5 and J is TRBJ1-2. This CDR3 region has 11 residues. The germline V gene has CDR1 SGHKS and CDR2 YYEKEE (reference sequence). CDR3 sequence reads: CASSWDYGYTF.

According to its frequency, this clonotype is medium-sized. The chain combines TRBV7-9 with TRBJ2-5; TCRdb outputs TRBD2, but without DNA this stays unchecked. Per germline, CDR1 SEHNR and CDR2 FQNEAQ (reference sequence). This CDR3 contains 14 residues. CDR3 amino acids: CASSKLAGVETQYF.

The chain links TRBV20-1 to TRBJ2-3; with no DNA, the TCRdb D assignment of TRBD2 cannot be verified. The CDR3 loop spans 13 amino acids. Germline V gene sequence: CDR1 DFQATT, CDR2 SNEGSKA (reference sequence). CDR3 loop: CSAPRTSGNTQYF.

The chain employs TRBV20-1 and TRBJ1-5. Germline values: CDR1 DFQATT, CDR2 SNEGSKA (reference sequence). CDR3 length: 14 amino acids. The chain's CDR3 is CSAREAAGDQPQHF.

V usage is TRBV7-9 and J usage is TRBJ1-2; the D call of TRBD1 rests on TCRdb alone, since no DNA is present to check it. The CDR3 loop spans 13 amino acids. CDR1 is SEHNR and CDR2 is FQNEAQ in the germline V gene (reference sequence). CDR3 region: CASSLWGAGDYTF. Variable domain in full (rest from reference TRBV7-9 and TRBJ1-2): DTGVSQNPRHKITKRGQNVTFRCDPISEHNRLYWYRQTLGQGPEFLTYFQNEAQLEKSRLLSDRFSAERPKGSFSTLEIQRTEQGDSAMYLCASSLWGAGDYTFGSGTRLTVV.

The chain uses TRBV11-2 and TRBJ1-3. The CDR3 spans 13 residues. Germline CDR1 SGHAT, CDR2 FQNNGV. The CDR3 protein is CASISEFGNTIYF.

Judged by frequency, this clonotype is medium-sized (0.01 to 0.1%). The gene calls are TRBV7-9 and TRBJ1-2; TCRdb gives TRBD1 as the D gene, but with no DNA this cannot be confirmed. Germline V gives CDR1 SEHNR, CDR2 FQNEAQ (reference sequence). The CDR3 spans 14 residues. CDR3 amino acids: CASSYGQVLYGYTF.

V usage is TRBV5-1 and J usage is TRBJ1-4; TCRdb picks TRBD1, but there is no DNA to check that call. Germline-derived CDR1 and CDR2 are SGHRS and YFSETQ. This CDR3 region has 16 residues. The CDR3 loop is CASSLVPGQSNEKLFF.

The chain couples TRBV5-1 to TRBJ2-7. The CDR3 spans 13 residues. Germline assignment: CDR1 SGHRS and CDR2 YFSETQ. CDR3 protein: CASSFQETYEQYF.